The T cell receptor (beta chain) described here comes from a study of T cell responses to AZD1222 COVID-19 vaccine (dated by TCRdb to about 2021). Study-level background: TCR sequencing was performed for approximately 240 trial participants, of whom 200 to 210 were given two doses of AZD1222 and 26 were given two doses of MenACWY control vaccine. Trial participants were enrolled into age subgroups of 18-55, 56-69 and 70-plus years, which contained 148, 28 and 57 TCR-sequenced participants, respectively. General study outcomes and caveats: Participants were mostly white British and included more females than males, and it was suggested by the authors that clonal diversity may have been underestimated. Because no day 14 peak-response samples were available, repertoires were characterized only after the peak T cell response. Reportedly, close to half of the unique spike-specific TCRs recognized epitopes lying outside the regions that are mutated in the B.1.351 and B.1.1.7 variants. After two AZD1222 doses, spike-specific TCR breadth and depth were significantly higher than at day 0 and than in MenACWY recipients. In the small 56-69-year group, the increase in depth fell short of significance, most likely because of low power. Conclusions about previously exposed vaccinees were limited because only a handful of AZD1222 recipients were SARS-CoV-2 seropositive at baseline. Vaccine-associated CD4 TCRs spanned the whole spike protein, with dominant responses in regions 160-218 and 743-854.

In the case of this clone: The antigen it binds to is not known. There are no base qualities to consult, and no much larger clone falls within one base.

The CDR3 regions of human TCRbeta chains were analyzed by immunosequencing. The study's processing was this. TCRs in the repertoires were matched against a reference library of SARS-CoV-2-specific TCRs that had been generated with the MIRA antigen-specificity platform. Breadth was defined as the fraction of unique TCRs that were SARS-CoV-2-associated, and depth was defined as the fraction of total T cells that were SARS-CoV-2-associated. Each spike-specific TCR was assigned to its reactive spike region and to a CD4 or CD8 class using the MIRA data. Log10-transformed breadth and depth values were compared by one-way ANOVA with Sidak's multiple comparisons tests. TCRdb carries this immuneACCESS record with in-frame sequences only. Its versions omit some clonotypes, under half of them owing to an unresolved V gene in the studies checked, with the rest unexplained. V, J and clone size are taken as reported in that table, and D and trimming were inferred from the DNA itself. In this sample the table shows roughly 150,000 clones, roughly 92% of which occur a single time. Over 4.5% of the sample is taken by the ten largest.

The germline V gene (reference sequence) specifies GTSNPN as CDR1 and SVGIG as CDR2. Trimming takes 0 bases from V and 0 bases from J, and the germline ends sit 9 bases apart. The CDR3, cysteine through phenylalanine, is 15 amino acids long. The DNA shown is the 45-base CDR3, in frame from base 1. The sample's time point label is to be understood as: about 28 days (+/-7) after the second vaccine dose. AZD1222 recipients with second doses at about 4 weeks or about 12 weeks were pooled, because spike-specific TCR depth and breadth did not differ between schedules. Vaccinee samples came from UK trials COV001 and COV002, including a single-blind randomized controlled phase 2/3 trial of AZD1222 (ChAdOx1 nCoV-19) in healthy adults. For TCRbeta chain sequencing, PBMC samples were collected from trial participants at day 0 and at day 28 after the second dose.

The sequences come from peripheral blood, collected 28 days after the second AZD1222 dose. This clonotype was sampled from an adult who received the AZD1222 COVID-19 vaccine. The chain couples TRBV30 to TRBJ1-3; TRBD1 is possibly the D segment (6 matching bases). CDR3 region: CAWSVRGHSGNTIYF. The nucleotides read TGTGCCTGGAGTGTGCGGGGGCACTCTGGAAACACCATATATTTT.